The clone carrying this T cell receptor beta chain showed up just a few times. Profiled with immunoSEQ multiplex PCR; TCRdb holds only in-frame clones, not every one. The sample yields 250,000 or so clones, roughly 90% seen once. Participants, 18 to 89 years old, spanned about 26 US areas. Participant reports of clinical history set cohort assignment. J was trimmed by 7 bases and V by 3 bases; bases with no gene match: 2. Germline V gene sequence: CDR1 LNHNV, CDR2 YYDKDF (reference sequence). The CDR3 length is 13 residues. This record comes from a study of blood T cell repertoires in COVID-19. Study details: Nucleic acid was either cDNA or gDNA, and it came from T cells, B-cell-depleted T cells, or PBMCs.

This receptor was identified in a woman under 40 with acute COVID-19. The sequenced sample consisted of PBMCs or T cells enriched from blood (not recorded which). This chain uses TRBV15 with TRBJ1-5; TRBD1 aligns across 8 bases. DNA for the CDR3: TGTGCCACCAGCAGTGACAGGGGCCAGCCCCAGCATTTT. It codes for CATSSDRGQPQHF.